One and the same sample provided the 17 T cell receptor beta chains below, sequenced in a study of blood T cells in healthy people across ages (dated by TCRdb to 2013 to 2016). The library came from 5' RACE. The sequencing machine was an Illumina HiSeq 2500. The second PCR ran for about 6 to 12 cycles and used a J-beta primer mix along with a sample-barcoded 5' primer. TCRdb reprocessing: public reads trimmed at Q25 with fastp, clones called with MiXCR, in-frame beta chains kept. Rows matching on CDR3 protein sequence are summarized as one entry with the most common DNA and genes. The sample profile shows hundreds of thousands of distinct CDR3 sequences; around 49% of them were found once. Of the sample, 30% to 35% is held by the ten largest clones. Sequencing was performed on blood. The receptors were sampled from a woman aged 60-75 years in good health.

V is TRBV2 and J is TRBJ1-2, with D uncertain. In germline, CDR1 is SNHLY, CDR2 FYNNEI. This CDR3 comprises 13 residues. Trimming took 4 bases from V and 3 from J, leaving 9 bases between them. CDR3 amino acids: CASSALGDYGYTF. CDR3 DNA sequence: TGTGCCAGCAGTGCCTTAGGAGACTATGGCTACACCTTC. The full variable domain, in which reference TRBV2 and TRBJ1-2 provide the parts outside the CDR3, is EPEVTQTPSHQVTQMGQEVILRCVPISNHLYFYWYRQILGQKVEFLVSFYNNEISEKSEIFDDQFSVERPDGSNFTLKIRSTKLEDSAMYFCASSALGDYGYTFGSGTRLTVV.

The chain has TRBV6-5 and TRBJ2-7; D call uncertain. Germline lookup yields CDR1 MNHEY and CDR2 SVGAGI. Trimming took 6 bases from V and 0 from J, leaving 9 bases between them. The CDR3 has 13 residues. CDR3 residues: CASRIGSSYEQYF. The CDR3, as DNA: TGTGCCAGCAGAATAGGGTCCTCCTACGAGCAGTACTTC.

The gene calls are TRBV6-6 and TRBJ2-1, with 7 bases fitting TRBD2. This CDR3 has 14 amino acids. CDR1 is MNHNY, CDR2 SVGAGI, per germline (reference sequence). Germline trimming cut 5 bases from V and 2 bases from J; bases unmatched to any gene: 3. CDR3 in DNA: TGTGCCAGCAGTGCCGGGACTACCTACAATGAGCAGTTCTTC. Translated, it gives CASSAGTTYNEQFF.

The chain carries TRBV18 and TRBJ2-5; TRBD2 matches at 9 bases. This CDR3 is 16 amino acids long. CDR1 and CDR2 (germline): KGHSH, LQKENI. Germline trimming cut 2 bases from V and 11 bases from J; bases unmatched to any gene: 15. CDR3 nucleotide sequence: TGTGCCAGCTCACCAACTGGAGGCGGGAGGGTGAATGAGCAGTACTTC. As protein: CASSPTGGGRVNEQYF.

The chain joins TRBV7-2 to TRBJ2-1, with TRBD2 matching 12 bases. Germline-derived CDR1 and CDR2 are SGHTA and FQGNSA. CDR3 length equals 15 residues. V gave up 2 bases and J gave up 7 bases; unmatched junction bases: 3. In DNA, the CDR3 is TGTGCCAGCAGCTTACGACTAGCGGGAGCAAATGAGCAGTTCTTC. Its protein is CASSLRLAGANEQFF.

This clonotype came up a few times. This chain joins TRBV4-1 and TRBJ2-7, with 9 bases that match TRBD2. CDR1 MGHRA and CDR2 YSYEKL come from the germline V gene. CDR3 length: 17 amino acids. V was pared by 0 bases and J by 4 bases, with 10 bases of the junction left unmatched. The CDR3 loop reads CASSQEGTSRGSYEQYF. Written as DNA, the CDR3 is TGCGCCAGCAGCCAAGAAGGGACTAGCCGGGGCTCGTACGAGCAGTACTTC.

This chain uses TRBV25-1 with TRBJ2-1; 10 bases map to TRBD2. Per the germline V gene, CDR1 is MGHDK and CDR2 is SYGVNS. The CDR3 sequence is 14 residues long. The V segment lost 6 bases and the J segment 4 bases; nucleotides outside the gene matches: 3. CDR3 DNA: TGTGCCAGCAGGGCTAGCGGGAGATACAATGAGCAGTTCTTC. This translates into CASRASGRYNEQFF.

This clonotype has a count of ten or more. The gene calls are TRBV15 and TRBJ2-3; TRBD1 matches 9 bases. CDR3 length: 14 residues. Germline lookup yields CDR1 LNHNV and CDR2 YYDKDF (reference sequence). The trim removed 8 bases at V and 1 base at J, leaving 4 bases unmatched. The CDR3 here is CATRDRVGTDTQYF. CDR3 bases: TGTGCCACCCGGGACAGGGTTGGCACAGATACGCAGTATTTT.

Details on this clonotype: A much larger clone differs by one base, so this may be a read error. The chain recombines TRBV20-1 with TRBJ2-7; possible D gene TRBD2, 6 bases. CDR1 is DFQATT, CDR2 SNEGSKA, per germline (reference sequence). This CDR3 region has 14 residues. CDR3 region: CNAFGSGGSYEQYF. The CDR3 DNA sequence: TGCAATGCTTTCGGTAGCGGAGGTTCCTACGAGCAGTACTTC.

The chain links TRBV5-1 to TRBJ2-1; 8 nucleotides align to TRBD2. The assigned J gene may be wrong: the sequence end matches TRBJ2-7 better. This CDR3 contains 16 residues. The germline gives CDR1 SGHRS, CDR2 YFSETQ. The CDR3 DNA is TGCGCCAGCAGCTGGGGACGGGGGGGCTCCTACAATGAGCAGTACTTC. Translating gives CASSWGRGGSYNEQYF.

This clonotype was counted only a few times. This rearrangement joins TRBV20-1 to TRBJ2-1; TRBD1 matches at 8 bases. CDR1 DFQATT and CDR2 SNEGSKA come from the germline V gene (reference sequence). This CDR3 contains 16 residues. J was trimmed by 1 base and V by 6 bases; bases with no gene match: 11. CDR3 amino acids: CSASEPGQVSYNEQFF. CDR3 coding DNA: TGCAGTGCATCAGAACCGGGACAGGTTTCCTACAATGAGCAGTTCTTC.

This chain joins TRBV7-2 and TRBJ1-2, with TRBD1 identical over 7 bases. Trimming cost V 5 bases and J 3 bases; bases outside gene matches: 6. This CDR3 comprises 14 residues. Germline CDR1 SGHTA, CDR2 FQGNSA. DNA of the CDR3: TGTGCCAGCAGCCCCAGACAGGGATACTATGGCTACACCTTC. Protein: CASSPRQGYYGYTF.

This clonotype was seen only a few times. The chain links TRBV27 to TRBJ2-7; D may match TRBD1 or TRBD2 (5 bases each). This CDR3 contains 15 residues. V lost 5 bases and J 1 base, leaving 15 bases between the germline ends. Germline loops: CDR1 MNHEY, CDR2 SMNVEV (reference sequence). The CDR3 loop reads CASSPRGGASYEQYF. The CDR3 DNA sequence: TGTGCCAGCAGTCCCCGTGGGGGTGCATCCTACGAGCAGTACTTC.

CDR3 in DNA: TGCAGTGCCCACAATAGCGGGAGGGCCACAGATACGCAGTATTTT. Amino acid sequence: CSAHNSGRATDTQYF. The chain recombines TRBV20-1 with TRBJ2-3, with 11 positions matching TRBD2. Trimming removed 6 bases from V and 2 bases from J; junction bases left unmatched: 7. This CDR3 comprises 15 residues. Germline V gene data show CDR1 as DFQATT and CDR2 as SNEGSKA (reference sequence).

This clonotype was seen many times. This sequence joins TRBV4-3 and TRBJ1-2; 7 positions agree with TRBD1. This CDR3 has 15 residues. Germline CDR1 reads LGHNA; CDR2 reads YSLEER. The V gene end was trimmed by 3 bases and the J gene end by 2 bases; junction bases not matched to a gene: 6. Here the CDR3 reads CASSQDGQDNYGYTF. The CDR3 nucleotides read TGCGCCAGCAGCCAGGATGGACAGGACAACTATGGCTACACCTTC.

The rearrangement uses TRBV7-9 and TRBJ2-2, with TRBD2 matching over 7 bases. V trimming: 7 bases; J trimming: 0 bases; junction bases outside the gene matches: 8. Germline-derived CDR1 and CDR2 are SEHNR and FQNEAQ (reference sequence). There are 16 residues in the CDR3. CDR3: CASTPYSGSNTGELFF. CDR3 bases: TGTGCCAGCACCCCCTATAGCGGGTCGAACACCGGGGAGCTGTTTTTT.

In this sample, this clonotype turned up a few times. The genes are TRBV20-1 and TRBJ2-7, with 7 bases matching TRBD2. The CDR3 length is 16 residues. The J segment lost 3 bases and the V segment lost 5 bases, leaving 16 bases of the junction unmatched. Per germline, CDR1 DFQATT and CDR2 SNEGSKA (reference sequence). The CDR3, as DNA: TGCAGTGCTCCCGGGTCTTCGGCGGGAGAAGGCTACGAGCAGTACTTC. This codes for CSAPGSSAGEGYEQYF.